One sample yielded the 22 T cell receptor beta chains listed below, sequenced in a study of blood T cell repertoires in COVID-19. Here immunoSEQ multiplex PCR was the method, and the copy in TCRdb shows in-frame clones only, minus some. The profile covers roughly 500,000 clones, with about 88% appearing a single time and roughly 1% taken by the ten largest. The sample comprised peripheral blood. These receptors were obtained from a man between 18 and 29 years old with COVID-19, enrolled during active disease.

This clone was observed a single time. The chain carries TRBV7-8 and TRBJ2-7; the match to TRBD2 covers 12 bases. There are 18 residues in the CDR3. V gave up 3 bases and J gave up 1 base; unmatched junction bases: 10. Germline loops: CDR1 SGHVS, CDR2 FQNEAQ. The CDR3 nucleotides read TGTGCCAGCAGCTTCCCCCTCAGACTAGCGGGAGTATCCTACGAGCAGTACTTC. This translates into CASSFPLRLAGVSYEQYF.

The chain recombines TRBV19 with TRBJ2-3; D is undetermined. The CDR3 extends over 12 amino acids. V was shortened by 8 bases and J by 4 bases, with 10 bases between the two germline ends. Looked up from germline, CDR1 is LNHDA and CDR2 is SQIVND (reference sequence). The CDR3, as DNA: TGTGCCAGTGGATCGACACCAGATACGCAGTATTTT. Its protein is CASGSTPDTQYF.

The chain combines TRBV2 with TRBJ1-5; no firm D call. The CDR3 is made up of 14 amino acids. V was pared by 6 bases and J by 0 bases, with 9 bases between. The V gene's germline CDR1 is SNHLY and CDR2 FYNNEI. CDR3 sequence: CASRYGDSNQPQHF. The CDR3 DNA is TGTGCCAGCAGATACGGGGATAGCAATCAGCCCCAGCATTTT.

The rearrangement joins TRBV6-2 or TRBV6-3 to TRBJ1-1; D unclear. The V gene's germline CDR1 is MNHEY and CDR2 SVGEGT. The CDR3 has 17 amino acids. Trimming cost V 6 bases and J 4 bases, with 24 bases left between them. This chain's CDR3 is CASSPSEGRSVVTEAFF. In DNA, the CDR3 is TGTGCCAGCAGCCCTTCGGAAGGGAGGTCTGTAGTCACTGAAGCTTTCTTT.

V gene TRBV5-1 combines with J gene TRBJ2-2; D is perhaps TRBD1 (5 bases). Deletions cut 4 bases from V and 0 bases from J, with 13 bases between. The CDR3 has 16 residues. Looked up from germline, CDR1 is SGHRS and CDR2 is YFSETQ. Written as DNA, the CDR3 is TGCGCCAGCAGCCCTGGACACGGCGCGAACACCGGGGAGCTGTTTTTT. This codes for CASSPGHGANTGELFF. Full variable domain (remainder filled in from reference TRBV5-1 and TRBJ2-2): KAGVTQTPRYLIKTRGQQVTLSCSPISGHRSVSWYQQTPGQGLQFLFEYFSETQRNKGNFPGRFSGRQFSNSRSEMNVSTLELGDSALYLCASSPGHGANTGELFFGEGSRLTVL.

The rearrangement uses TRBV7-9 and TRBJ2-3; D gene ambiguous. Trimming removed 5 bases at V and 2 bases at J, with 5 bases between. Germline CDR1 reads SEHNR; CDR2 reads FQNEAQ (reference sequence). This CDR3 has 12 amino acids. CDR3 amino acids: CASSQDTDTQYF. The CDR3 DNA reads TGTGCCAGCAGCCAGGACACAGATACGCAGTATTTT.

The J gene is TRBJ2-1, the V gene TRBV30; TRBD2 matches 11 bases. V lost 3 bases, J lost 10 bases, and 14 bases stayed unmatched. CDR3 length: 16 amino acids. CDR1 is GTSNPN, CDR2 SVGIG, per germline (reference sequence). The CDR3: CAWRPATSGNREEQFF. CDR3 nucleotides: TGTGCCTGGAGGCCCGCGACTAGCGGGAATAGGGAGGAGCAGTTCTTC.

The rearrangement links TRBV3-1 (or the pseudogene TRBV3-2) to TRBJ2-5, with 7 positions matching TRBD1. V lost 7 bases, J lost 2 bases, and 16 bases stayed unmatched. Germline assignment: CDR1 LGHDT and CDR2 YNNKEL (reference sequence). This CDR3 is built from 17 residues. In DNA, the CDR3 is TGTGCCAGCATGGAATCCGGGACAGAATACGTGCAAGAGACCCAGTACTTC. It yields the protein CASMESGTEYVQETQYF.

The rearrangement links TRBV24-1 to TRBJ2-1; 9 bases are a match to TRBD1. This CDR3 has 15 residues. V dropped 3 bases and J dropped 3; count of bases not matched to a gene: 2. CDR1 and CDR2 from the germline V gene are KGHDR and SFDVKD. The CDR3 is CATSDLGQGYNEQFF. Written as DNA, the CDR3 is TGTGCCACCAGTGATCTGGGACAGGGCTACAATGAGCAGTTCTTC.

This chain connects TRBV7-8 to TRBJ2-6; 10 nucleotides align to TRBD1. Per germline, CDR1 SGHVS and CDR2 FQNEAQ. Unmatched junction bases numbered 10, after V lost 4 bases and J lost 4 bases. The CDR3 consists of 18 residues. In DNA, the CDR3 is TGTGCCAGCAGCTCACACGGGACAGGGGCTACCGGGGCCAACGTCCTGACTTTC. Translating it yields CASSSHGTGATGANVLTF.

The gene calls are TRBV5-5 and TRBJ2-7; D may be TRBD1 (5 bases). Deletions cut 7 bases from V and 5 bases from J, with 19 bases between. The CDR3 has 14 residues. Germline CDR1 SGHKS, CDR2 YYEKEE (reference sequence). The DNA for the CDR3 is TGTGCCAGCCACCAAGGGGCGTTCGTCCACGAGCAGTACTTC. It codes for CASHQGAFVHEQYF.

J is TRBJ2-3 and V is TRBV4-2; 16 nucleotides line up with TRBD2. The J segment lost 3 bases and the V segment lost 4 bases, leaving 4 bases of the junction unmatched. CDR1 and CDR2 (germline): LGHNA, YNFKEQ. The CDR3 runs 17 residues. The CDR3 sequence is CASSRGTSGGVTDTQYF. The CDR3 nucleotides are TGTGCCAGCAGCCGAGGGACTAGCGGGGGGGTTACAGATACGCAGTATTTT.

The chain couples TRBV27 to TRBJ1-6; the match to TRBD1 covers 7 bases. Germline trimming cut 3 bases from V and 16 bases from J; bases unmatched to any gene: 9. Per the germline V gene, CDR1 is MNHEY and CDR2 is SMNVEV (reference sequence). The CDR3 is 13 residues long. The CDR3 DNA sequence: TGTGCCAGCAGTTTCAGGGGGTCCCTAAAGCTCCACTTT. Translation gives CASSFRGSLKLHF.

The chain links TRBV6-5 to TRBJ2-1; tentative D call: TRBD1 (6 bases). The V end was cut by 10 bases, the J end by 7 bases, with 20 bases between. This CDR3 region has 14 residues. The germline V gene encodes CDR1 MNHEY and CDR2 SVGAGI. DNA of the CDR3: TGTGCCACTGGTTTGGGGGCCCTGGTGAATGAGCAGTTCTTC. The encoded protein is CATGLGALVNEQFF.

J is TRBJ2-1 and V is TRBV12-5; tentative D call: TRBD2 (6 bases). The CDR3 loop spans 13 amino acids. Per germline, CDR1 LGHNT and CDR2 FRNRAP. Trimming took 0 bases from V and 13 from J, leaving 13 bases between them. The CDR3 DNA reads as TGTGCTAGTGGTTTGGTACTGCGGGGTACACAGTTCTTC. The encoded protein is CASGLVLRGTQFF. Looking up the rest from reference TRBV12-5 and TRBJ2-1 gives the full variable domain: DARVTQTPRHKVTEMGQEVTMRCQPILGHNTVFWYRQTMMQGLELLAYFRNRAPLDDSGMPKDRFSAEMPDATLATLKIQPSEPRDSAVYFCASGLVLRGTQFFGPGTRLTVL.

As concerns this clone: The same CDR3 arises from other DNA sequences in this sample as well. The CDR3 is CASSLGGANTEAFF. Here the CDR3 DNA reads TGCGCCAGCAGCTTAGGGGGCGCGAACACTGAAGCTTTCTTT. The chain uses TRBV5-1 and TRBJ1-1, with 7 bases that match TRBD1. Germline lookup yields CDR1 SGHRS and CDR2 YFSETQ. Germline trimming cut 2 bases from V and 1 base from J; bases unmatched to any gene: 2. The CDR3 spans 14 residues.

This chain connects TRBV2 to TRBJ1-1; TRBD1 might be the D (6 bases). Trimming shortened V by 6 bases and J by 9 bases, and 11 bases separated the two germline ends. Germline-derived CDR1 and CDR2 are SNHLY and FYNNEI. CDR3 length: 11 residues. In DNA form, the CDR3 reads TGTGCCAGCAGCGAACAGGGTAAAGCTTTCTTT. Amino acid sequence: CASSEQGKAFF.

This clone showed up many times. The CDR3 nucleotides read TGCGCCAGCAGCCAAACCATCGACAGGGTCGAGCAGTACTTC. Its protein is CASSQTIDRVEQYF. This chain links TRBV4-1 with TRBJ2-7; TRBD1 matches at 7 bases. CDR3 size: 14 residues. Germline assignment: CDR1 MGHRA and CDR2 YSYEKL. V was clipped by 2 bases and J by 6 bases; unmatched bases: 7.

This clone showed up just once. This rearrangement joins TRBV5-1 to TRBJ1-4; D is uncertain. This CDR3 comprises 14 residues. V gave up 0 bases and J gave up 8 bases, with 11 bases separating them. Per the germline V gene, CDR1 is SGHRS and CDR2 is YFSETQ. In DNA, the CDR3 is TGCGCCAGCAGCTTGGGAGTGGAGGGCGAAAAACTGTTTTTT. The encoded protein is CASSLGVEGEKLFF.

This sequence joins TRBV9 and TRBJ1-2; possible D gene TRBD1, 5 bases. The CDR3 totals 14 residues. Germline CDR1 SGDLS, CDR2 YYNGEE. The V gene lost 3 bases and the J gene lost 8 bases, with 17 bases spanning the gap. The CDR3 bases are TGTGCCAGCAGCGGGGCCGGGGGGTCGGGAGGCTACACCTTC. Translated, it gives CASSGAGGSGGYTF.

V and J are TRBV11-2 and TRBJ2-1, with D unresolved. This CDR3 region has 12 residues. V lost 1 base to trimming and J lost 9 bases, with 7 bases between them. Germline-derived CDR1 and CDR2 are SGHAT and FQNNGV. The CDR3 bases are TGTGCCAGCAGCTTAGTGGCCACTGAGCAGTTCTTC. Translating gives CASSLVATEQFF.

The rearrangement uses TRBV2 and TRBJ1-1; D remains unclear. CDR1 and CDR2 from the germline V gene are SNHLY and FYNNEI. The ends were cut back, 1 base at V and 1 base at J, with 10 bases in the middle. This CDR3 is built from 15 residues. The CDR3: CASSEDPARNTEAFF. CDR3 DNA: TGTGCCAGCAGTGAAGATCCAGCGAGGAACACTGAAGCTTTCTTT.